The sample holds many counts of the clone carrying this T cell receptor beta chain. Its target is not known. The data are from a study of T cells in Graves' hyperthyroidism and ophthalmopathy. Study observations and caveats: Most clonotypes expanded in thyroid above 0.001 were likewise present in blood. Ophthalmopathy could be told apart from stable hyperthyroidism with a 13 V-J model.

V was clipped by 5 bases and J by 5 bases, with 16 bases between them. The germline CDR1 and CDR2 sequences are SGHVS and FNYEAQ. This CDR3 has 15 residues. Thyroid ultrasound, orbital computed tomography, clinical symptoms, and serum thyroxine and TRAb underpinned diagnoses. The investigators amplified TCR beta CDR3 regions from RNA transcripts. An initial round of RT-PCR targeting the TCR CDR3 relied on the HTBI primer set. TCRdb itself ran the multiplex PCR reads through MiXCR, one entry per CDR3 protein. The sample includes 550,000 to 700,000 distinct CDR3 sequences, 35% to 55% of them seen just once.

The chain links TRBV7-6 to TRBJ1-5; D uncertain. The sequenced sample consisted of peripheral blood or thyroid tissue (not recorded which). The TCR comes from an adult woman with Graves' disease, either hyperthyroidism or ophthalmopathy (not recorded which). The CDR3 loop is CASSPWGFSDQPQHF. The CDR3, as DNA: TGTGCCAGCAGCCCCTGGGGTTTTTCGGATCAGCCCCAGCATTTT. Based on the CDR3 plus reference TRBV7-6 and TRBJ1-5, the full variable domain is GAGVSQSPRYKVTKRGQDVALRCDPISGHVSLYWYRQALGQGPEFLTYFNYEAQQDKSGLPNDRFSAERPEGSISTLTIQRTEQRDSAMYRCASSPWGFSDQPQHFGDGTRLSIL.